This record looks at one TCR beta chain sequence and its context. Via MiXCR, TCRdb re-called the 5' RACE reads, giving one row per CDR3 protein. The sample has under 250,000 distinct CDR3 sequences, 7.5% seen once. These data are taken from a study of identical twins. This sample was shared with a second study, whose subject was yellow fever vaccine responses in identical twins.

Input material: CD8+ T cells sorted from blood. The TCR comes from a woman between 18 and 29 years old in good health.

CDR3 DNA: TGTGCCAGCAGCGAAATAAAAAATGAGCAGTTCTTC. Protein: CASSEIKNEQFF. The chain uses TRBV7-2 and TRBJ2-1, with unresolved D. Germline V gives CDR1 SGHTA, CDR2 FQGNSA. With 5 bases removed from V and 7 bases from J, the gap between germline ends came to 9 bases. The CDR3 is 12 amino acids.